This TCR beta chain originates from a study of T cell repertoires in ileal Crohn's disease. General study findings and limits: Every patient over 26.8% clonality showed endoscopic recurrence. High-frequency clones were more common in sorted CD8 than CD4 cells. Clonal expansions were more frequent in active smokers than non-smokers at surgery.

This CDR3 contains 14 residues. Germline V lookup: CDR1 KGHSH, CDR2 LQKENI. The V gene lost 1 base and the J gene lost 6 bases, with 10 bases spanning the gap. Regarding time point: neoterminal ileum biopsy at postoperative endoscopy, about 6 months after surgery. Adults with ileal or ileocolonic Crohn's disease and an indication for resection were eligible. As to this clone: Its antigen is currently unknown.

Produced via immunoSEQ multiplex PCR; TCRdb's table is partial and in-frame only. This sample carries some 10,000 clones, roughly 80% of them seen once, and the ten largest clones take around 15%. This clonotype originated in an adult with Crohn's disease. The chain recombines TRBV18 with TRBJ2-1, with D possibly matching TRBD1 (5 bases). Input material: ileal tissue. The CDR3 DNA is TGTGCCAGCTCACCACTGAGTGGGGCCAATGAGCAGTTCTTC. Protein: CASSPLSGANEQFF. Together with reference TRBV18 and TRBJ2-1, the CDR3 gives the full variable domain: NAGVMQNPRHLVRRRGQEARLRCSPMKGHSHVYWYRQLPEEGLKFMVYLQKENIIDESGMPKERFSAEFPKEGPSILRIQQVVRGDSAAYFCASSPLSGANEQFFGPGTRLTVL.